This record looks at one T cell receptor (beta chain) sequence and its context. TCRdb processed the RT-PCR reads anew with MiXCR; each CDR3 protein has one entry. The table lists roughly 230,000 distinct CDR3 sequences, roughly 15% of them singletons, with 11% in the top ten. Germline-derived CDR1 and CDR2 are MNHEY and SMNVEV (reference sequence). The CDR3 is made up of 17 amino acids. V was cut by 3 bases and J by 4 bases, with 19 bases left in between. This entry belongs to a study of patients and donors after allogeneic stem cell transplantation. Sequencing input: blood, either unsorted or a sorted T cell fraction (not recorded which). The chain links TRBV27 to TRBJ2-1; D might be TRBD2 (6 bases). The receptor's source is a human donor who was either an allogeneic HSCT recipient or a stem cell or donor lymphocyte infusion donor (not recorded which). It is not recorded whose cells these are; they may come from a transplant donor. CDR3 protein: CASSFTPGLLLYNEQFF. The DNA for the CDR3 is TGTGCCAGCAGTTTCACGCCGGGACTCTTACTGTACAATGAGCAGTTCTTC.